This T cell receptor beta chain was found in a study of cytomegalovirus exposure and HLA in healthy donors (dated by TCRdb to between 2016 and 2019). Study-wide context: According to an earlier analysis of around 600 of the donors, 150 million to 200 million T cells yielded roughly 100 million unique TCR beta sequences and about 300 Gb of sequence data. Typing coverage differed by locus: A, B, C, DRB1 and DQB1 were typed in about 629-640 donors, DQA1 in about 500, DPA1 in some 600, and DPB1 in just under 490. HLA typing covered class I and class II loci at four-digit resolution. Every discovery cohort repertoire had been produced on one sequencing platform. To decide whether each TCR beta V gene segment behaved as functional or pseudogenic, an earlier analysis of fewer than 750 of the donors relied on high-throughput TCR beta sequencing. An early release that covered several hundred HLA-typed donors contained approximately 300 gigabases of sequencing data and tens of millions of unique TCR sequences. The study used immunosequencing to profile the T cell repertoires of around 600 subjects and linked those repertoires to cytomegalovirus serostatus. To study patterns of TCR occurrence, a later analysis re-analyzed previously published TCR beta repertoires from more than 550 donors and added high-resolution HLA genotyping. About five DR-DQ haplotypes were treated as single units for association and clustering because of strong linkage in the cohort. Donor age, sex, ethnicity and CMV serostatus were compiled together with the repertoire data. Along with the approximately 670-subject first cohort, a separate validation cohort of about 110 different subjects was used. Of the roughly 400 genotyped donors, 65% to 90% were placed in the genetic ancestry cluster associated with self-reported Caucasian donors. In a later genetic analysis, genome-wide SNP genotypes for about three fifths of the 666 donors were used, and that subset was treated as a discovery cohort. High-throughput TCR immunosequencing, statistical association of individual TCRs with disease status, and machine learning were combined to predict cytomegalovirus infection status. Rather than using new phenotypic data, the later analysis identified candidate immune exposures from TCR beta sequences and from how often those sequences occurred across donors. Across approximately 400 genotyped donors of the cohort, an average of about 200,000 unique TCR beta nucleotide sequences per donor were sequenced, and roughly a sixth of those sequences were non-productive. The study aimed to test whether signatures of past pathogen exposure could be identified by cataloging public T cell receptors.

The germline V gene supplies CDR1 SGHRS and CDR2 YFSETQ. Trimming takes 4 bases from V and 8 bases from J, and the germline ends sit 24 bases apart. CDR3 length: 16 amino acids, cysteine to phenylalanine. CDR3 DNA only is kept here, 48 bases in frame from base 1. To prepare the library, the immunoSEQ multiplex PCR assay was applied. For the multiplex PCR, a mixture combining 60 forward primers for TCR Vbeta segments and 13 reverse primers for TCR Jbeta segments was used. A multiplex PCR assay on genomic DNA amplified the CDR3 region of rearranged TCR beta genes. On the Illumina HiSeq System, the amplified TCR beta libraries were sequenced as 87-base-pair reads. The study's own analysis went as follows. Across the 640 or so repertoires, a later analysis counted around 80 million unique TCR beta chains, some 11 million of which were shared by at least two donors. Raw reads were error-corrected and collapsed into unique sequences by a nearest-neighbor algorithm in which closely related sequences were merged to remove PCR and sequencing errors. To assign V, D and J gene segments, CDR3 sequences were aligned to IMGT reference sequences. For a sequence to be retained, a match of at least six nucleotides was required to both a V gene segment and a J gene segment. Rearrangements were called productive when the CDR3 lacked stop codons and stayed in frame with V and J; all others were non-productive. Following IMGT convention, CDR3 was defined as the stretch from the second conserved V-encoded cysteine to the conserved J-encoded phenylalanine. In an earlier analysis of 550 to 650 of the donors, sequences lacking an unambiguous match to a single V gene segment were excluded. In an earlier analysis of approximately 500 of the donors, a V segment was called functional when productive rearrangements were above 56.7%, and segregating when the standard deviation between donors exceeded 5%. A statistical classification framework was built for diagnosing cytomegalovirus status from the catalog of TCR beta chain sequences. In a later analysis, TCR nucleotide sequences were compared against IMGT/GENE-DB human TR gene sequences so that V and J genes could be assigned. The TCRdist pipeline was used in a later analysis to assign CDR3 sequences and most-parsimonious VDJ recombination scenarios. In a later analysis, every TCR beta chain was defined by the combination of its CDR3 amino acid sequence and its V-gene family, and reads without a unique V-gene family were dropped. To address suspected cross-contamination and a sequencing artifact, a later analysis removed under 600 highly shared, low-generation-probability nucleotide sequences. In a later analysis, a clonal expansion index was calculated for each public chain from normalized within-repertoire ranks of inferred template counts. A later analysis computed generation probabilities with a VDJ recombination model fitted to out-of-frame rearrangements, and checked the results against IGoR. In a later analysis, TCR-TCR, TCR-HLA and TCR-CMV co-occurrence was scored with hypergeometric tests, and a repertoire-size bias correction was applied to TCR pairs. To estimate false discovery rates, a later analysis permuted the HLA or CMV assignments 20 times. A later analysis grouped co-occurring TCRs with DBSCAN, adding TCRdist sequence similarity when clustering within HLA-allele-positive subsets. For co-occurrence clustering, repertoires with fewer than 30,000 or more than 120,000 public chains were excluded, along with 4 to 6 repertoires with anomalous nucleotide sharing. TCRdb's version of the immuneACCESS table is confined to in-frame rearrangements and falls short of the full clone set. An unresolved V gene accounts for under half of the shortfall where checked; the remainder is of unknown origin. V, J and clone size are those of that table, while D and trimming were read from the DNA. The sample profile shows tens of thousands of clones; 76% of them were found once. The top ten constitute 1.4% of the sample.

In total, just over 650 healthy bone marrow donors made up the cohort. Cohort members were all nominally healthy when sampled, although unrecorded immune exposures were likely present. The donor was CMV seronegative and belonged to the group of approximately 320 seronegative cohort members. A peripheral blood sample was provided by each donor, and peripheral blood mononuclear cells were used for TCR beta sequencing. The Qiagen DNeasy Blood Extraction Kit was used to extract genomic DNA from the blood cell samples. The paper's findings and limits, for the study overall: A later analysis found that most CMV-associated TCR beta chains appeared HLA-restricted, with HLA associations seemingly driven largely by CMV exposure. The sequencing pipeline was judged likely to have produced a cluster of highly shared sequence variants as a technical artifact. Some IMGT-functional V segments, including TRBV6-2 and TRBV6-3, could not be distinguished by the 87-base-pair reads and were therefore excluded. Presence/absence analyses assumed roughly uniform sequencing depth across donors, an assumption that may not hold. In a later analysis, HLA-associated TCR beta chains were found to be more clonally expanded and to have lower generation probabilities than equally common non-associated chains. Correlated functional status among segregating V segments might reflect linkage disequilibrium, but an unknown experimental factor could not be ruled out. Specific HLA alleles were associated with more than 15,000 TCR beta sequences at a false discovery rate of 0.05 in a later analysis. Three of the identified cytomegalovirus-associated TCR beta chains were confirmed in vitro to be specific for cytomegalovirus antigens. In a later genetic analysis, fewer N-insertions in productive TCRs were reported among donors in an Asian-associated ancestry cluster than the roughly 700-donor mean. Assigning TCR associations to individual alleles was difficult when HLA alleles, especially DR and DQ, strongly co-occurred. Because HLA typing was missing for some donors at each locus, association tests included only the typed subset. About 15 rarely observed V segments, including chromosome 9 orphons, were excluded from the earlier analysis of approximately 500 of the donors because counts were too low. A later genetic analysis associated a missense DCLRE1C variant with V-gene and J-gene trimming of TCR beta chains, and an independent cohort replicated the association. CMV serostatus was the only immune exposure information available for the cohort. Only TCR beta chains were sequenced in this cohort, and the absence of alpha or paired-chain data limited detectable features. The authors suggested that the approach could potentially be generalized to other disease states and immunological phenotypes. Most TCR sequences were seen in very few donors, while some public TCRs were found in many individuals. The study listed approximately 150 TCR beta chains as associated with cytomegalovirus. In an earlier analysis of 587 of the donors, most TCR beta V segments appeared in productive rearrangements about 87% or about 30% of the time, broadly matching IMGT annotations. According to a later analysis, parvovirus B19, influenza, CMV and Epstein-Barr virus appeared linked to several top co-occurrence clusters. In both the original and validation cohorts, the classifier was reported to diagnose cytomegalovirus status with high specificity and sensitivity. A further reported finding was that TCR beta sequences accurately predicted the HLA-A and HLA-B alleles for most subjects in the first cohort. In a later analysis, TCR association rates were found to vary across HLA loci, with the most associated TCRs seen for DRB1 alleles and the fewest for HLA-C alleles.

In its sample, this clone was seen once. This clone's antigen is unknown. There are no base qualities to consult, and no much larger clone falls within one base. This chain is built from TRBV5-1 and TRBJ1-2; TRBD1 is perhaps the D gene, given 5 matching bases. Sequenced: PBMCs. This clonotype originated in a male donor in good health and CMV-seronegative. The CDR3 corresponds to CASSIRRRGGGEGYTF. The nucleotide sequence is given as TGCGCCAGCAGCATACGACGACGCGGGGGAGGAGAGGGCTACACCTTC. Extended through the reference TRBV5-1 and TRBJ1-2 proteins, this CDR3 yields the full variable domain: KAGVTQTPRYLIKTRGQQVTLSCSPISGHRSVSWYQQTPGQGLQFLFEYFSETQRNKGNFPGRFSGRQFSNSRSEMNVSTLELGDSALYLCASSIRRRGGGEGYTFGSGTRLTVV.